The subject of this entry is one TCR beta chain. The entry originates in a study of beta chain features in type 1 diabetes. The authors reverse transcribed all of the isolated RNA, so sequencing captured expressed TCRB transcripts. Clones were read by immunoSEQ multiplex PCR, and TCRdb kept only the in-frame ones, dropping some. The repertoire holds around 58,000 clones, with about 60% as singletons. This CDR3 comprises 12 residues. The J segment lost 5 bases and the V segment lost 3 bases, leaving 0 bases of the junction unmatched. The germline V gene has CDR1 SQVTM and CDR2 ANQGSEA. Sequenced input: Tregs from blood. The TCR was taken from a woman younger than 35 in good health. The chain uses TRBV29-1 and TRBJ2-7; TRBD1 matches 11 bases. Here the CDR3 DNA reads TGCAGCGTTGAGGGACAGGGGGACGAGCAGTACTTC. Its protein product is CSVEGQGDEQYF.